One sample yielded the 20 T cell receptor beta chains listed below, sequenced in a study of T cells after yellow fever vaccination. One entry per CDR3 protein results from TCRdb running MiXCR on the 5' RACE reads. The sample has roughly 500,000 distinct CDR3 sequences, under 25% seen once. The sequencing used PBMCs, collected 15 days after the yellow fever booster vaccination. The source of these receptors is a man aged 25 to 45 who received the YFV17D yellow fever vaccine.

The CDR3 nucleotides read TGTGCCAGCGGGTCATCAGATACGCAGTATTTT. Protein product: CASGSSDTQYF. The chain recombines TRBV7-9 with TRBJ2-3; no definite D call. The CDR3 totals 11 residues. V lost 8 bases, J lost 4 bases, and 7 bases lay in between. CDR1 and CDR2 (germline): SEHNR, FQNEAQ (reference sequence). The full variable domain, completed using reference TRBV7-9 and TRBJ2-3, is DTGVSQNPRHKITKRGQNVTFRCDPISEHNRLYWYRQTLGQGPEFLTYFQNEAQLEKSRLLSDRFSAERPKGSFSTLEIQRTEQGDSAMYLCASGSSDTQYFGPGTRLTVL.

The chain links TRBV4-3 to TRBJ2-7, with 9 bases that match TRBD1. The V segment lost 2 bases and the J segment 4 bases; nucleotides outside the gene matches: 3. Germline V gene sequence: CDR1 LGHNA, CDR2 YSLEER. The CDR3 runs to 14 residues. CDR3 DNA sequence: TGCGCCAGCAGCCAAACGGGACAGGGTTACGAGCAGTACTTC. This encodes CASSQTGQGYEQYF.

This clonotype was found a few times. The rearrangement uses TRBV29-1 and TRBJ2-1, with 12 bases aligning to TRBD2. CDR1 is SQVTM and CDR2 is ANQGSEA in the germline V gene. The CDR3 contains 15 residues. J lost 2 bases, V lost 7 bases, and 6 bases had no gene match. The CDR3 loop reads CSARLAGATYNEQFF. The CDR3, as DNA: TGCAGCGCCCGACTAGCGGGAGCCACCTACAATGAGCAGTTCTTC.

This chain connects TRBV30 to TRBJ1-2; D is perhaps TRBD1 (5 bases). The CDR3 length is 13 residues. V was pared by 2 bases and J by 7 bases, with 14 bases between. The germline gives CDR1 GTSNPN, CDR2 SVGIG (reference sequence). In DNA, the CDR3 is TGTGCCTGGAGTTCACTCTGGGGGTCTGGCTACACCTTC. Its protein product is CAWSSLWGSGYTF.

Details on this clonotype: One junction end does not reproduce the germline sequence, and a read error may be involved. The chain links TRBV6-2 or TRBV6-3 to TRBJ2-4; a possible D gene is TRBD1 (5 bases). The CDR3 length is 14 residues. Germline loops: CDR1 MNHEY, CDR2 SVGEGT. In DNA, the CDR3 is TGTGCCAGCAGTTACAGGCAGGACAAAGACATTCAGTACTTC. Protein product: CASSYRQDKDIQYF.

There are a few counts of this clonotype. This chain joins TRBV5-1 and TRBJ1-4; no definite D call. CDR3 length: 15 amino acids. CDR1 and CDR2 (germline): SGHRS, YFSETQ. The germline V and J ends were trimmed by 3 bases and 8 bases, with 17 bases remaining between them. For the CDR3, the DNA is TGCGCCAGCAGCTCTACCGGGCTACCCACCGAAAAACTGTTTTTT. Its protein product is CASSSTGLPTEKLFF.

This clonotype came up a few times. The V gene is TRBV21-1, the J gene TRBJ2-1. TRBV21-1 is reported as a pseudogene. The CDR3 contains 14 residues. The CDR3 sequence: CASSQSGNDNEQFF. CDR3 sequence (DNA): TGTGCCAGCAGCCAGAGCGGAAACGACAATGAGCAGTTCTTC.

The sample holds a few counts of this clonotype. The rearrangement links TRBV7-2 to TRBJ2-7, with 9 nucleotides matching TRBD2. The germline V gene encodes CDR1 SGHTA and CDR2 FQGNSA. The CDR3 runs to 16 residues. The trim removed 0 bases at V and 3 bases at J, leaving 6 bases unmatched. The CDR3 region has the DNA TGTGCCAGCAGCTTAGCGGGCGGGGGGGTTGTCTACGAGCAGTACTTC. Translating gives CASSLAGGGVVYEQYF.

The gene calls are TRBV20-1 and TRBJ2-3; perhaps TRBD2 as D (6 bases). This CDR3 is built from 11 residues. Trimming removed 7 bases from V and 4 bases from J, with 9 bases in between. CDR1 is DFQATT, CDR2 SNEGSKA, per germline (reference sequence). In DNA, the CDR3 is TGCAGTGGGGGGGTGGCAGATACGCAGTATTTT. Protein: CSGGVADTQYF.

The table lists this clonotype with a few counts. The V call is TRBV20-1, the J call TRBJ2-1, with a possible D match to TRBD2 (5 bases). Trimming removed 3 bases at V and 0 bases at J, with 9 bases between. The CDR3 sequence is 14 residues long. The V gene's germline CDR1 is DFQATT and CDR2 SNEGSKA (reference sequence). CDR3 in amino acids: CSAREAVSYNEQFF. The CDR3 DNA reads TGCAGTGCTAGGGAAGCGGTCTCCTACAATGAGCAGTTCTTC.

The table lists this clonotype with a few counts. The CDR3 loop reads CASSGAPRGNTEAFF. The CDR3 nucleotides are TGTGCCAGCTCCGGGGCCCCCAGGGGAAACACTGAAGCTTTCTTT. This chain uses TRBV2 with TRBJ1-1, with D perhaps TRBD1 (6 bases). Trimming shortened V by 8 bases and J by 2 bases, and 18 bases separated the two germline ends. In germline, CDR1 is SNHLY, CDR2 FYNNEI. The CDR3 is made up of 15 amino acids.

This clonotype was seen a handful of times. J is TRBJ2-7 and V is TRBV7-2; 8 positions agree with TRBD2. The germline V gene encodes CDR1 SGHTA and CDR2 FQGNSA. CDR3 length: 16 residues. V gave up 5 bases and J gave up 8 bases; unmatched junction bases: 17. In nucleotides, the CDR3 is TGTGCCAGCAGCCCGGGGGGGGCTTCCTCCTTTACGAAGCAGTACTTC. Its protein is CASSPGGASSFTKQYF.

The genes are TRBV7-2 and TRBJ2-5, with D tentatively TRBD1 (6 bases). V lost 5 bases and J 5 bases, leaving 12 bases between the germline ends. This CDR3 is built from 13 residues. Germline V lookup: CDR1 SGHTA, CDR2 FQGNSA. The CDR3 region is CASSHPDRETQYF. The DNA for the CDR3 is TGTGCCAGCAGCCATCCAGACAGGGAGACCCAGTACTTC.

The sample holds a few counts of this clonotype. CDR3 nucleotide sequence: TGCAGTGCTAGTCCTCAAGACTTCAGTTACAATGAGCAGTTCTTC. Its protein product is CSASPQDFSYNEQFF. The V call is TRBV20-1, the J call TRBJ2-1; no firm D call. CDR3 size: 15 residues. CDR1 is DFQATT and CDR2 is SNEGSKA in the germline V gene (reference sequence). Trimming removed 3 bases from V and 4 bases from J, with 16 bases in between.

A few counts support this clonotype. The chain couples TRBV27 to TRBJ2-5; TRBD1 matches at 11 bases. The V gene's germline CDR1 is MNHEY and CDR2 SMNVEV (reference sequence). The CDR3 totals 17 residues. Trimming took 6 bases from V and 4 from J; bases not matched to a gene: 13. The CDR3 bases are TGTGCCAGCAGCCAGGACAGGGGGCGTAGGGTAGGAGAGACCCAGTACTTC. It translates to CASSQDRGRRVGETQYF.

This clonotype was found a few times. The V gene is TRBV19, the J gene TRBJ1-1, with 9 bases fitting TRBD1. The germline V gene encodes CDR1 LNHDA and CDR2 SQIVND (reference sequence). V lost 8 bases, J lost 6 bases, and 7 bases stayed unmatched. The CDR3 sequence is 13 residues long. The chain's CDR3 is CASGQGIGAEAFF. CDR3 nucleotide sequence: TGTGCCAGTGGACAGGGGATAGGGGCTGAAGCTTTCTTT.

In this sample, this clonotype turned up a few times. DNA for the CDR3: TGCAGTGCCTACCTGGGGCAGGGCAATCAGCCCCAGCATTTT. It codes for CSAYLGQGNQPQHF. V gene TRBV20-1 combines with J gene TRBJ1-5, with a weak D call TRBD1 (5 bases). The length of the CDR3 is 14 residues. V lost 6 bases and J lost 2, with 14 bases in between. Germline loops: CDR1 DFQATT, CDR2 SNEGSKA (reference sequence).

This clonotype was recorded a few times. This chain joins TRBV18 and TRBJ1-4; unclear D gene. Germline V gene data show CDR1 as KGHSH and CDR2 as LQKENI. V lost 3 bases, J lost 8 bases, and 16 bases lay in between. The CDR3 totals 15 residues. The DNA of the CDR3 is TGTGCCAGCTCACCCCATTCGGAGGTATCGGAAAAACTGTTTTTT. Translation: CASSPHSEVSEKLFF.

This clonotype was found a few times. This sequence joins TRBV28 and TRBJ2-1; the D call may be TRBD1 or TRBD2 (6 bases each). Germline loops: CDR1 MDHEN, CDR2 SYDVKM. Between the trimmed V and J ends, which lost 7 bases and 6 bases, there was a span of 13 bases. This CDR3 spans 13 amino acids. CDR3 DNA sequence: TGTGCCAGCATGGTCGGGGGCATCAATGAGCAGTTCTTC. It specifies CASMVGGINEQFF. The full variable domain, in which reference TRBV28 and TRBJ2-1 provide the parts outside the CDR3, is DVKVTQSSRYLVKRTGEKVFLECVQDMDHENMFWYRQDPGLGLRLIYFSYDVKMKEKGDIPEGYSVSREKKERFSLILESASTNQTSMYLCASMVGGINEQFFGPGTRLTVL.

The J gene is TRBJ2-1, the V gene TRBV5-4; the D gene is possibly TRBD2 (5 bases). The CDR3 contains 13 residues. Trimming stripped 1 base from V and 9 bases from J, with 11 bases between. Germline-derived CDR1 and CDR2 are SGHNT and YYREEE (reference sequence). CDR3 DNA sequence: TGTGCCAGCAGCTTGATGGGTGGAGGTGAGCAGTTCTTC. This sequence encodes CASSLMGGGEQFF.